These 24 T cell receptor beta chains share one sample of origin, sequenced in a study of T cell repertoires in cytomegalovirus infection. TCRdb fed the reads into MiXCR, producing one record per CDR3 protein. Among some 220,000 distinct CDR3 sequences listed, 6.5% were seen once. The material sequenced was PBMCs. The receptors derive from a human donor in good health (CMV status not recorded). Some clones in this sample may be carry-over from other donors' samples.

In this sample, this clonotype turned up many times. The chain uses TRBV5-6 and TRBJ2-2, with D possibly matching TRBD1 (7 bases). CDR3 size: 15 residues. Germline CDR1 and CDR2: SGHDT and YYEEEE. Trimming removed 3 bases at V and 1 base at J, with 10 bases between. Here the CDR3 reads CASSYRGGNTGELFF. CDR3 nucleotide sequence: TGTGCCAGCAGCTACAGGGGAGGGAACACCGGGGAGCTGTTTTTT.

In this sample, this clonotype turned up many times. The chain joins TRBV11-1 to TRBJ2-2; 10 positions match TRBD1. The CDR3 is made up of 15 amino acids. CDR1 and CDR2 from the germline V gene are SGHAT and FQDESV (reference sequence). V lost 6 bases and J lost 7; bases outside the gene matches: 8. DNA of the CDR3: TGTGCCAGCAGTTCTCTGACAGGGGGCAGCGGGGAGCTGTTTTTT. Protein sequence: CASSSLTGGSGELFF.

This clonotype showed up just a few times. The chain combines TRBV6-2 or TRBV6-3 with TRBJ2-1; 8 nucleotides line up with TRBD2. V was clipped by 2 bases and J by 5 bases; unmatched bases: 5. Germline V gene data show CDR1 as MNHEY and CDR2 as SVGEGT. There are 15 residues in the CDR3. CDR3 sequence reads: CASSYVGGANNEQFF. The DNA of the CDR3 is TGTGCCAGCAGTTACGTCGGGGGGGCAAACAATGAGCAGTTCTTC.

This clonotype has at least ten counts. The rearrangement links TRBV14 to TRBJ2-7; D might be TRBD1 (5 bases). The germline gives CDR1 SGHDN, CDR2 FVKESK. The CDR3 is 13 residues long. V lost 1 base to trimming and J lost 6 bases, with 10 bases between them. The DNA for the CDR3 is TGTGCCAGCAGCCAAGCCAATAGGGGCGAGCAGTACTTC. Its translation is CASSQANRGEQYF.

This clonotype was detected ten times or more. J is TRBJ2-7 and V is TRBV5-6; D possibly uses TRBD1 or TRBD2 (6 bases each). Between the trimmed V and J ends, which lost 2 bases and 3 bases, there was a span of 18 bases. CDR1 and CDR2 (germline): SGHDT, YYEEEE. This CDR3 comprises 16 residues. CDR3 sequence (DNA): TGTGCCAGCAGCTTAGAACAGGGACGGGGAGGCTACGAGCAGTACTTC. Its translation: CASSLEQGRGGYEQYF.

This clonotype was detected only once. Germline and junction disagree at one end, which may indicate a read error. The genes are TRBV4-1 and TRBJ2-5; 7 bases are a match to TRBD2. The CDR3 has 16 residues. In germline, CDR1 is MGHRA, CDR2 YSYEKL. The CDR3 loop is CASSQPGLTSQETHYF. As DNA, the CDR3 is TGCGCCAGCAGCCAGCCGGGACTAACGTCCCAAGAGACCCACTACTTC.

This clonotype has a handful of counts. The genes are TRBV28 and TRBJ1-1; the D is unclear. V was cut by 3 bases and J by 7 bases, with 6 bases left in between. The CDR3 covers 11 residues. Germline V gene data show CDR1 as MDHEN and CDR2 as SYDVKM. The CDR3, as DNA: TGTGCCAGCAGTTTGTTCCGTGAAGCTTTCTTT. Its protein is CASSLFREAFF.

This clonotype was detected ten times or more. The rearrangement joins TRBV12-3 or TRBV12-4 to TRBJ2-3, with D perhaps TRBD2 (7 bases). The V end was cut by 7 bases, the J end by 2 bases, with 13 bases between. The CDR3 totals 14 residues. The CDR3 loop reads CASTWGGPTDTQYF. As DNA, the CDR3 is TGTGCCAGCACCTGGGGGGGGCCCACAGATACGCAGTATTTT.

In its sample, this clonotype was seen many times. The V call is TRBV12-3 or TRBV12-4, the J call TRBJ1-5, with TRBD1 matching over 8 bases. The trim removed 3 bases at V and 1 base at J, leaving 2 bases unmatched. The CDR3 covers 15 residues. CDR3 sequence reads: CASSFGQGSNQPQHF. The CDR3 DNA reads as TGTGCCAGCAGTTTTGGACAGGGAAGCAATCAGCCCCAGCATTTT.

This clonotype was seen many times. This chain joins TRBV9 and TRBJ2-3; 9 bases fit TRBD1. Unmatched junction bases numbered 6, after V lost 4 bases and J lost 0 bases. CDR3 length equals 16 residues. CDR1 is SGDLS and CDR2 is YYNGEE in the germline V gene. CDR3 bases: TGTGCCAGCAGCTTTTGGGACAGGGCTAGCACAGATACGCAGTATTTT. Translating it yields CASSFWDRASTDTQYF.

This clonotype was picked up many times. J is TRBJ2-3 and V is TRBV6-2 or TRBV6-3; TRBD2 might be the D (5 bases). V was shortened by 2 bases and J by 0 bases, with 6 bases between the two germline ends. The CDR3 has 14 amino acids. Germline CDR1 and CDR2: MNHEY and SVGEGT. CDR3 sequence: CASSYRGSTDTQYF. The CDR3 nucleotides read TGTGCCAGCAGTTACCGGGGAAGCACAGATACGCAGTATTTT.

In its sample, this clonotype was seen many times. The rearrangement uses TRBV7-2 and TRBJ2-2, with D tentatively TRBD1 or TRBD2 (5 bases each). V was shortened by 1 base and J by 2 bases, with 5 bases between the two germline ends. Germline CDR1 SGHTA, CDR2 FQGNSA. The CDR3 has 14 residues. CDR3 protein: CASSLGDNTGELFF. CDR3 nucleotides: TGTGCCAGCAGCTTAGGGGACAACACCGGGGAGCTGTTTTTT.

The J gene is TRBJ2-7, the V gene TRBV29-1, with D possibly matching TRBD1 (5 bases). The CDR3 runs to 12 residues. CDR1 and CDR2 from the germline V gene are SQVTM and ANQGSEA. Between the trimmed V and J ends, which lost 3 bases and 2 bases, there was a span of 8 bases. This CDR3 reads CSVDTGTYEQYF. The CDR3 coding sequence is TGCAGCGTTGACACAGGCACCTACGAGCAGTACTTC.

As concerns this clonotype: Possible read error: a much larger clone is one base away. Since no conserved phenylalanine or tryptophan closes the CDR3, a read error is the likely cause. This rearrangement joins TRBV20-1 to TRBJ1-1; perhaps TRBD1 as D (5 bases). Trimming cost V 0 bases and J 1 base, with 15 bases left between them. Per the germline V gene, CDR1 is DFQATT and CDR2 is SNEGSKA (reference sequence). This CDR3 has 16 amino acids. The CDR3 sequence is CSARDEGSGQNTEAFL. CDR3 in DNA: TGCAGTGCTAGAGATGAGGGAAGTGGACAGAACACTGAAGCTTTCCTT.

This clonotype was seen many times. The chain combines TRBV5-6 with TRBJ1-1; TRBD1 might be the D (5 bases). Looked up from germline, CDR1 is SGHDT and CDR2 is YYEEEE. The CDR3 has 12 amino acids. V lost 4 bases and J 6 bases, leaving 10 bases between the germline ends. CDR3 loop: CASSLRVAEAFF. The DNA for the CDR3 is TGTGCCAGCAGCCTCAGGGTCGCTGAAGCTTTCTTT.

This clonotype was recorded at least ten times. The chain couples TRBV20-1 to TRBJ2-3, with D maybe TRBD2 (6 bases). The germline gives CDR1 DFQATT, CDR2 SNEGSKA (reference sequence). V lost 3 bases to trimming and J lost 0 bases, with 13 bases between them. The CDR3 totals 15 residues. In nucleotides, the CDR3 is TGCAGTGCTAGCTTCGGCGGGGCTAGCACAGATACGCAGTATTTT. Translation gives CSASFGGASTDTQYF.

This clonotype was found many times. This chain links TRBV28 with TRBJ2-5, with 10 bases lining up with TRBD2. This CDR3 has 16 amino acids. The germline V gene has CDR1 MDHEN and CDR2 SYDVKM. V lost 8 bases and J lost 4; bases outside the gene matches: 13. CDR3 loop: CASPPPGLALRETQYF. Here the CDR3 DNA reads TGTGCCAGCCCTCCTCCGGGACTAGCGTTAAGAGAGACCCAGTACTTC.

This clonotype was detected ten times or more. An end of the junction differs from the germline gene, which may be a read error. This chain uses TRBV14 with TRBJ2-1; D perhaps matches TRBD2 (6 bases). The CDR3 sequence is 13 residues long. CDR1 is SGHDN and CDR2 is FVKESK in the germline V gene. DNA of the CDR3: TGCGCCAGCAGCCAAGTTCGGGGGAATGAGCAGTTCTTC. Residues: CASSQVRGNEQFF.

In its sample, this clonotype was seen a few times. The chain employs TRBV3-1 and TRBJ1-3; D unclear. V was clipped by 0 bases and J by 1 base, with 13 bases between them. CDR3 length: 17 residues. CDR1 and CDR2 (germline): LGHDT, YNNKEL (reference sequence). CDR3 DNA: TGTGCCAGCAGCCAAGATAGAGGCGGCTATTCTGGAAACACCATATATTTT. It encodes CASSQDRGGYSGNTIYF.

At least ten counts were recorded for this clonotype. This sequence joins TRBV4-1 and TRBJ2-1; TRBD2 agrees at 8 bases. Germline V gene lookup returns CDR1 MGHRA and CDR2 YSYEKL. Trimming removed 0 bases from V and 2 bases from J; junction bases left unmatched: 3. The CDR3 covers 16 residues. This chain's CDR3 is CASSQEAGGPYNEQFF. CDR3 sequence (DNA): TGCGCCAGCAGCCAAGAGGCGGGGGGCCCCTACAATGAGCAGTTCTTC.

Many counts were recorded for this clonotype. The rearrangement joins TRBV6-2 or TRBV6-3 to TRBJ2-7; possible D gene TRBD1, 6 bases. The germline V gene has CDR1 MNHEY and CDR2 SVGEGT. V was cut by 6 bases and J by 0 bases, with 15 bases left in between. The CDR3 consists of 15 residues. Here the CDR3 reads CASRPTGPSSYEQYF. The CDR3 DNA reads as TGTGCCAGCAGGCCGACAGGACCGAGCTCCTACGAGCAGTACTTC.

Worth noting for this clonotype: This may stem from a read error, because a much larger clone lies one nucleotide away. The chain combines TRBV6-2 or TRBV6-3 with TRBJ1-1; D is unclear. CDR1 MNHEY and CDR2 SVGEGT come from the germline V gene. This CDR3 is built from 11 residues. The CDR3 nucleotides are TGTGCCGGCAGCCGCGTCGCTGAAGCTTTCTTT. It translates to CAGSRVAEAFF.

This clonotype was found many times. The rearrangement joins TRBV20-1 to TRBJ1-5; no reliable D call. The germline V gene has CDR1 DFQATT and CDR2 SNEGSKA (reference sequence). This CDR3 is built from 12 residues. Deletions cut 4 bases from V and 0 bases from J, with 4 bases between. DNA for the CDR3: TGCAGTGCTACGTATAGCAATCAGCCCCAGCATTTT. Protein product: CSATYSNQPQHF.

As regards this clonotype: At one end the junction does not follow the germline gene, possibly because of a read error. The V gene is TRBV15, the J gene TRBJ1-4; TRBD1 agrees at 7 bases. The CDR3 length is 15 residues. Looked up from germline, CDR1 is LNHNV and CDR2 is YYDKDF (reference sequence). The CDR3 coding sequence is TGTGCCACCAGCCGAGACAGGGCGGGTGATGAAAAACTGTTTTTT. It yields the protein CATSRDRAGDEKLFF.